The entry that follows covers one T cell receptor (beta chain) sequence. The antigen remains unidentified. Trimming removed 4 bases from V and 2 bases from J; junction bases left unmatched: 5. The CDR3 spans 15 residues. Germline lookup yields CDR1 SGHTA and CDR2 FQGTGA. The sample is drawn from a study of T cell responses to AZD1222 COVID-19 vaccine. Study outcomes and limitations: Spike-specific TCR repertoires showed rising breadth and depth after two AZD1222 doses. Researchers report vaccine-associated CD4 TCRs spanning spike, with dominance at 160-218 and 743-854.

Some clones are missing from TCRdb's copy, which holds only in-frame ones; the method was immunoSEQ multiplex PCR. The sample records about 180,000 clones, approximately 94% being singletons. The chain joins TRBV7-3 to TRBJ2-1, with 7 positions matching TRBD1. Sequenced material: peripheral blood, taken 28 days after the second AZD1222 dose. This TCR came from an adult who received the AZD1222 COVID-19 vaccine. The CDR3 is CASSSDRNPYNEQFF. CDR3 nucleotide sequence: TGTGCCAGCAGCTCGGACAGGAACCCCTACAATGAGCAGTTCTTC.